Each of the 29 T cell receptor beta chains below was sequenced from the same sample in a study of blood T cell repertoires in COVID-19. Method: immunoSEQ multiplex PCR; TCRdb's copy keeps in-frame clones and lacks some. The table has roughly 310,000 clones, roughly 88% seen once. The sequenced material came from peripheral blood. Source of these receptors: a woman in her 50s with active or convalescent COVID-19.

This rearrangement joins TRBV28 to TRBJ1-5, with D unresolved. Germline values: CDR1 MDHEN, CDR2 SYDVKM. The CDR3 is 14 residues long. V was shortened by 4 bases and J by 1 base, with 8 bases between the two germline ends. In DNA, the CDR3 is TGTGCCAGCAGTTCCTATCCGAGCAATCAGCCCCAGCATTTT. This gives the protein CASSSYPSNQPQHF.

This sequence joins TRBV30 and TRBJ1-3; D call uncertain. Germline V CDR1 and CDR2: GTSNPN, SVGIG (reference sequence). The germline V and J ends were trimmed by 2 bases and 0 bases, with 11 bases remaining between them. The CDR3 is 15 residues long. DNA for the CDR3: TGTGCCTGGAGTCAGGAAAGATACTCTGGAAACACCATATATTTT. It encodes CAWSQERYSGNTIYF.

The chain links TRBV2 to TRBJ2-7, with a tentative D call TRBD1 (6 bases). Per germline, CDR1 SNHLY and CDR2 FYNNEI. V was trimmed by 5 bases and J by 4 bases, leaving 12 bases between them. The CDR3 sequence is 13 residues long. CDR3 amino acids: CASSRTEDYEQYF. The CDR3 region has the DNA TGTGCCAGCAGTCGGACAGAAGATTACGAGCAGTACTTC.

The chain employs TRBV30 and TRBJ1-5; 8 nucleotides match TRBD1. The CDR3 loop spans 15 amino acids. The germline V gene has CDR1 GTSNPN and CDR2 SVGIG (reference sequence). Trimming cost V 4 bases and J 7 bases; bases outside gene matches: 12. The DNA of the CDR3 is TGTGCCTGGACTAGCGGACAGGGTATAGGACAGCCCCAGCATTTT. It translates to CAWTSGQGIGQPQHF.

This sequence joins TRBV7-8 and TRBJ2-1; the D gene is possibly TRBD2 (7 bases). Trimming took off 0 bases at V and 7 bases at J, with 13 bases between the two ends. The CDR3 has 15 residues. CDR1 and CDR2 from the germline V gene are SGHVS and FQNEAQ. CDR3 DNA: TGTGCCAGCAGCTTAGCGGGGGGGCCAGGGAATGAGCAGTTCTTC. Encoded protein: CASSLAGGPGNEQFF.

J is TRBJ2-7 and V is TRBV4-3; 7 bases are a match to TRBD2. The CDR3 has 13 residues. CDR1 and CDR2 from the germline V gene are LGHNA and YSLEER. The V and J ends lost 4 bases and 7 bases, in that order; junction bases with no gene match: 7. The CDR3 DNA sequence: TGCGCCAGCAGCCGTACGGGAGCGGGGGAGCAGTACTTC. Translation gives CASSRTGAGEQYF.

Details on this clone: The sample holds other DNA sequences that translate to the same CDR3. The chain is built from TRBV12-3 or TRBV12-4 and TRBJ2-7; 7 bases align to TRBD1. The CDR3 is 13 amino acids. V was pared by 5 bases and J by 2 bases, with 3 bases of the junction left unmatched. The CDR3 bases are TGTGCCAGCAGTCGGGACAGAGCCTACGAGCAGTACTTC. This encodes CASSRDRAYEQYF.

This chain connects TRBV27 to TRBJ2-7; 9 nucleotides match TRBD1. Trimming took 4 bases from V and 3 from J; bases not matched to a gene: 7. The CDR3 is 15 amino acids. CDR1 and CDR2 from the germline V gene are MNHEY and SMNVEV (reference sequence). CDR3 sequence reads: CASSSGTGTFYEQYF. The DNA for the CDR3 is TGTGCCAGCAGTTCCGGGACAGGGACCTTCTACGAGCAGTACTTC.

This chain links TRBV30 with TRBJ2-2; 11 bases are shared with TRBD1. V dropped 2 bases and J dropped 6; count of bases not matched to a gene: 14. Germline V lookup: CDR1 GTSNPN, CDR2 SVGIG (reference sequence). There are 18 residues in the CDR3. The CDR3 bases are TGTGCCTGGAGTTTACCGGCACCGGGACAGGGGGGCCCCGGGGAGCTGTTTTTT. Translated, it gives CAWSLPAPGQGGPGELFF.

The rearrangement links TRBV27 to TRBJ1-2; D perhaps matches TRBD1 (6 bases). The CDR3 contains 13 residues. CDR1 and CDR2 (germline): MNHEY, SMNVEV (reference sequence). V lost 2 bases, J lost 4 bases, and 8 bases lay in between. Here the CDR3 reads CASSLKGGYGYTF. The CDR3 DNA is TGTGCCAGCAGTTTAAAAGGGGGCTATGGCTACACCTTC.

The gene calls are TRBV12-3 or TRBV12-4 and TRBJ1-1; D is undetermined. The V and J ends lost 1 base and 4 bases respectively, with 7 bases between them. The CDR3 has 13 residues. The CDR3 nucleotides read TGTGCCAGCAGTTTAGGAGTGAGCACTGAAGCTTTCTTT. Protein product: CASSLGVSTEAFF.

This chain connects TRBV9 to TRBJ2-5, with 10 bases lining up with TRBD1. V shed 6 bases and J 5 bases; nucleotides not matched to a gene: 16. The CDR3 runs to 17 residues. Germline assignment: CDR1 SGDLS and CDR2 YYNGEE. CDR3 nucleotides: TGTGCCAGCACCCTAGGGGACAGGGGTTTTGGTTTGGAGACCCAGTACTTC. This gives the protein CASTLGDRGFGLETQYF.

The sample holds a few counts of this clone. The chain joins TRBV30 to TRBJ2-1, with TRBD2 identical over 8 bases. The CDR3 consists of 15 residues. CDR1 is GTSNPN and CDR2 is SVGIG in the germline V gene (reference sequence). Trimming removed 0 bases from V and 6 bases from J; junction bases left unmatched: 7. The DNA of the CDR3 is TGTGCCTGGAGTGTACGGCGGGAGGTCGGCAATGAGCAGTTCTTC. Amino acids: CAWSVRREVGNEQFF.

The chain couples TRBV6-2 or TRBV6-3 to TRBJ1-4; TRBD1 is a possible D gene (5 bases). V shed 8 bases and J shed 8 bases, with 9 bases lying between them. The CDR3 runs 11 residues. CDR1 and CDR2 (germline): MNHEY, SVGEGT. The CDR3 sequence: CASGWGEKLFF. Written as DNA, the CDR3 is TGTGCCAGCGGTTGGGGCGAAAAACTGTTTTTT.

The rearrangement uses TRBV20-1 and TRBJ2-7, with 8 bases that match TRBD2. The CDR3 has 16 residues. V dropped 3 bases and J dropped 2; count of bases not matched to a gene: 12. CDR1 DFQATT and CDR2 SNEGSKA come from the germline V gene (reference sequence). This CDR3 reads CSASSTGGAHPYEQYF. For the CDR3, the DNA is TGCAGTGCTAGTTCTACCGGGGGGGCCCACCCCTACGAGCAGTACTTC.

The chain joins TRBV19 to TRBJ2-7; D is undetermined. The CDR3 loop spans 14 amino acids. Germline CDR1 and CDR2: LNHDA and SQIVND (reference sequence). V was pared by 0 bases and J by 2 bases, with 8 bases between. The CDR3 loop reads CASSIDLGPYEQYF. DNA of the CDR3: TGTGCCAGTAGTATAGATCTAGGTCCCTACGAGCAGTACTTC. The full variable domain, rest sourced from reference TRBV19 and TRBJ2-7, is DGGITQSPKYLFRKEGQNVTLSCEQNLNHDAMYWYRQDPGQGLRLIYYSQIVNDFQKGDIAEGYSVSREKKESFPLTVTSAQKNPTAFYLCASSIDLGPYEQYFGPGTRLTVT.

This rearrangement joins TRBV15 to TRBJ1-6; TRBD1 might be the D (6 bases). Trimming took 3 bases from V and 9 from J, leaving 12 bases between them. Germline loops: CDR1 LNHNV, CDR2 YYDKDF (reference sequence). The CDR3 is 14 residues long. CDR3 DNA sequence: TGTGCCACCAGCAGTGTCCAGGGGTTTTCACCCCTCCACTTT. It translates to CATSSVQGFSPLHF.

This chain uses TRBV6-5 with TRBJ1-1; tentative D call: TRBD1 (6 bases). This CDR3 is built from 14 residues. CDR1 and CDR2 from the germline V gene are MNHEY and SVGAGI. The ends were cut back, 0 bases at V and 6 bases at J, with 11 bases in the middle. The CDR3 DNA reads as TGTGCCAGCAGTTACTCAGGGGGTGACCCTGAAGCTTTCTTT. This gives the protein CASSYSGGDPEAFF.

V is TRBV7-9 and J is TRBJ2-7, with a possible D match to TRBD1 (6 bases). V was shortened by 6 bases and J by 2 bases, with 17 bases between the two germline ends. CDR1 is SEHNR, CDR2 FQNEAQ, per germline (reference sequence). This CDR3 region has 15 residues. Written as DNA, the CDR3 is TGTGCCAGCAGTTTCCCCGGGACATTTACCTACGAGCAGTACTTC. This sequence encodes CASSFPGTFTYEQYF.

The chain's CDR3 is CASSQDRTGGEKLFF. The CDR3 bases are TGCGCCAGCAGCCAAGATAGGACAGGGGGAGAAAAACTGTTTTTT. The chain joins TRBV4-1 to TRBJ1-4, with 10 bases aligning to TRBD1. CDR3 length equals 15 residues. Germline CDR1 reads MGHRA; CDR2 reads YSYEKL. After removal of 0 bases from V and 8 bases from J, the junction contained 3 bases not matched to a gene.

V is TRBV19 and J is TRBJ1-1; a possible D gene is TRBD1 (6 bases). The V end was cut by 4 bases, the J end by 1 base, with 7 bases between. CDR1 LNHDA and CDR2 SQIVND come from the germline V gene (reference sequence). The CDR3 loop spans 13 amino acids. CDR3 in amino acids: CASSRQENTEAFF. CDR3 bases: TGTGCCAGTAGTAGACAGGAGAACACTGAAGCTTTCTTT.

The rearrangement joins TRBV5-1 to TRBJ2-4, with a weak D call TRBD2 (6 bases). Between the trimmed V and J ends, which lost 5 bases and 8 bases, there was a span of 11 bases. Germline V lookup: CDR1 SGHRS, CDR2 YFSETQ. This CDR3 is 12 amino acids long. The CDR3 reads CASRGWEDIQYF. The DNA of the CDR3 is TGCGCCAGCAGAGGTTGGGAGGACATTCAGTACTTC.

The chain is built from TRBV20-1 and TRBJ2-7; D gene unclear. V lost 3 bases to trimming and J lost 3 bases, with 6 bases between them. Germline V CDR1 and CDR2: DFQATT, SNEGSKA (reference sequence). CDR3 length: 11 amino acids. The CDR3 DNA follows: TGCAGTGCTAGGGCCAACTACGAGCAGTACTTC. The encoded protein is CSARANYEQYF.

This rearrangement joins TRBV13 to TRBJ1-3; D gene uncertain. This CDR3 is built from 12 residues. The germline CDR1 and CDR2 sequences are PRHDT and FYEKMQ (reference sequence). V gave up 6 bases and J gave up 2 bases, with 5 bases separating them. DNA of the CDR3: TGTGCCAGCAGTAGAACTGGAAACACCATATATTTT. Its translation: CASSRTGNTIYF.

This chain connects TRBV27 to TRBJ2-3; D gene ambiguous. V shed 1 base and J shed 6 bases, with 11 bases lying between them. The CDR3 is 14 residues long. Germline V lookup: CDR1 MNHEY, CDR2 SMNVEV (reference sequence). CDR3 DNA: TGTGCCAGCAGTTTATTTCCCAGCAGGGATACGCAGTATTTT. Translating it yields CASSLFPSRDTQYF.

CDR3 DNA: TGTGCCAGCAGTCCCAAATTAACACAGGGGATGGATTCACCCCTCCACTTT. It encodes CASSPKLTQGMDSPLHF. The J gene is TRBJ1-6, the V gene TRBV4-2, with 7 bases aligning to TRBD1. The CDR3 is made up of 17 amino acids. In germline, CDR1 is LGHNA, CDR2 YNFKEQ. With 6 bases clipped from V and 8 bases from J, the junction kept 16 bases outside the gene matches.

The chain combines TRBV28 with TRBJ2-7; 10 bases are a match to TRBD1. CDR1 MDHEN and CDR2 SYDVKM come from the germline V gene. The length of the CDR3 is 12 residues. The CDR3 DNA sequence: TGTGCGACGGACAGGGGGGACTACGAGCAGTACTTC. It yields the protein CATDRGDYEQYF.

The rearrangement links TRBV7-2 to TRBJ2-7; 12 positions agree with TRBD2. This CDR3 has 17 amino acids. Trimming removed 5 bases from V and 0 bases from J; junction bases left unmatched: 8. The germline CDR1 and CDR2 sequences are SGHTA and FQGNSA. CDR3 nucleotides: TGTGCCAGCAGCGTGGGACTAGCGGGTACTTACTCCTACGAGCAGTACTTC. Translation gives CASSVGLAGTYSYEQYF.

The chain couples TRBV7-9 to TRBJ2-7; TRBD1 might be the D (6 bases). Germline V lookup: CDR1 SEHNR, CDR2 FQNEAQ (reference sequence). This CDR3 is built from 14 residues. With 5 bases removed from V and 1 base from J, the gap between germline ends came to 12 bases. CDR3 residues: CASSLRTESYEQYF. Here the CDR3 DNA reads TGTGCCAGCAGCCTCCGGACAGAATCCTACGAGCAGTACTTC.